This T cell receptor (beta chain) was obtained from a study of sequential checkpoint blockade in melanoma. Study-wide background: Randomization was 1:1 between first-line nivolumab→ipilimumab and ipilimumab→nivolumab. Each arm's sequence ended with maintenance nivolumab.

This table comes from immunoSEQ multiplex PCR, and its TCRdb copy is limited to in-frame clones, with some not included. The sample lists around 13,000 clones, 74% seen once, with 20% to 30% in the top ten. Sample share makes this clone medium-sized (0.01 to 0.1%). As to treatment: randomized to nivolumab then ipilimumab (arm A) or the reverse (arm B). Sorted cells were live CD3+CD8+, lacking CD19 and CD56, from PBMCs. The CDR3 length is 15 residues. Trimming at V came to 6 bases and at J to 5 bases, leaving 10 bases not matched to a gene. Germline V gene sequence: CDR1 MNHEY, CDR2 SVGAGI. This chain links TRBV6-5 with TRBJ2-5, with 9 bases matching TRBD1. This specimen consisted of CD8+ T cells sorted from blood (inferred from file names), obtained from a patient given nivolumab and ipilimumab in sequence. This sequence was found in a human donor with melanoma. In nucleotides, the CDR3 is TGTGCCAGCAGCTCCCCGGGGACAGGGAGGGAGACCCAGTACTTC. As protein: CASSSPGTGRETQYF.